The 26 T cell receptor beta chains presented below share a single source sample, sequenced in a study of blood T cell repertoires in COVID-19. TCRdb's table, derived via immunoSEQ multiplex PCR, lists solely in-frame clones and lacks some. The sample has 43,000 or so clones; almost 85% are singletons. The sample comprised peripheral blood. The receptors derive from a woman aged 55 to 70 with acute or convalescent COVID-19.

V is TRBV11-3 and J is TRBJ2-7, with D maybe TRBD1 (6 bases). V lost 2 bases and J lost 5, with 13 bases in between. This CDR3 contains 14 residues. The germline V gene encodes CDR1 SGHNT and CDR2 YENEEA. CDR3 sequence: CASSLSGPGDEQYF. The CDR3, as DNA: TGTGCCAGCAGCTTATCAGGCCCAGGGGACGAGCAGTACTTC.

The chain employs TRBV25-1 and TRBJ2-7; D remains unclear. The CDR3 is 12 residues long. V lost 6 bases, J lost 2 bases, and 8 bases lay in between. From germline, CDR1 is MGHDK and CDR2 SYGVNS. CDR3 DNA sequence: TGTGCCAGCAGCGAGCTCCCCTACGAGCAGTACTTC. Protein sequence: CASSELPYEQYF.

About this clone itself: A read error may account for a junction end that differs from germline. The chain combines TRBV7-7 with TRBJ2-5; 9 bases match TRBD2. This CDR3 is 15 amino acids long. Per germline, CDR1 SSHAT and CDR2 FNYEAQ (reference sequence). CDR3 sequence: CASSLGLAGRETQYF. The DNA for the CDR3 is TGTGCTAGCAGCTTAGGTCTAGCGGGAAGGGAGACCCAGTACTTC.

The V call is TRBV1, the J call TRBJ1-2; TRBD1 was called by the table and not checked on the DNA. TRBV1 constitutes a pseudogene. This CDR3 has 15 amino acids. The CDR3 reads CTSSLEGARWFGYTF. In nucleotides, the CDR3 is TGCACCAGCAGCCTAGAGGGGGCGCGTTGGTTTGGCTACACCTTC.

V usage is TRBV7-8 and J usage is TRBJ2-2; a weak D match, TRBD2 (5 bases). The CDR3 consists of 13 residues. Germline V CDR1 and CDR2: SGHVS, FQNEAQ. V was cut by 5 bases and J by 4 bases, with 8 bases left in between. CDR3: CASSGRGTGELFF. CDR3 DNA: TGTGCCAGCAGCGGCCGGGGCACCGGGGAGCTGTTTTTT.

This clone was seen a single time. This chain links TRBV14 with TRBJ2-5; D call uncertain. Trimming left V 1 base short and J 1 base short, with 7 bases between. The CDR3 is made up of 14 amino acids. CDR1 is SGHDN, CDR2 FVKESK, per germline. Written as DNA, the CDR3 is TGTGCCAGCAGCCAAGGAGGAACCCAAGAGACCCAGTACTTC. Translated: CASSQGGTQETQYF.

The chain employs TRBV20-1 and TRBJ2-1, with 7 bases fitting TRBD1. The germline CDR1 and CDR2 sequences are DFQATT and SNEGSKA (reference sequence). The CDR3 spans 11 residues. Germline trimming cut 3 bases from V and 7 bases from J; bases unmatched to any gene: 0. The DNA of the CDR3 is TGCAGTGCTAGCAGGGGGAATGAGCAGTTCTTC. This codes for CSASRGNEQFF.

The J gene is TRBJ2-5, the V gene TRBV7-2; the D is unclear. The CDR3 spans 14 residues. V gave up 1 base and J gave up 1 base, with 7 bases separating them. Looked up from germline, CDR1 is SGHTA and CDR2 is FQGNSA. This chain's CDR3 is CASSLDLVQETQYF. CDR3 coding DNA: TGTGCCAGCAGCTTAGACTTGGTCCAAGAGACCCAGTACTTC.

The chain joins TRBV19 to TRBJ1-1; 7 positions agree with TRBD1. Per the germline V gene, CDR1 is LNHDA and CDR2 is SQIVND (reference sequence). The CDR3 consists of 15 residues. The trim removed 5 bases at V and 5 bases at J, leaving 11 bases unmatched. The CDR3 spells CASSFGGQPVTEAFF. CDR3 nucleotides: TGTGCCAGTAGTTTCGGGGGACAGCCAGTTACTGAAGCTTTCTTT.

The chain couples TRBV15 to TRBJ1-1; possible D gene TRBD1, 5 bases. Per germline, CDR1 LNHNV and CDR2 YYDKDF (reference sequence). The CDR3 has 13 residues. Between the trimmed V and J ends, which lost 5 bases and 6 bases, there was a span of 13 bases. CDR3: CATSGALRSEAFF. The CDR3 DNA is TGTGCCACCAGCGGGGCCTTGAGGTCTGAAGCTTTCTTT.

This rearrangement joins TRBV18 to TRBJ1-6, with D maybe TRBD1 (6 bases). Trimming took 1 base from V and 11 from J, leaving 21 bases between them. The CDR3 covers 17 residues. Germline CDR1 reads KGHSH; CDR2 reads LQKENI. The CDR3 is CASSPRVNRELGAPLHF. The CDR3 region has the DNA TGTGCCAGCTCACCACGGGTAAACAGGGAATTGGGGGCACCCCTCCACTTT.

This sequence joins TRBV6-6 and TRBJ2-3; D remains ambiguous. The V gene lost 8 bases and the J gene lost 6 bases, with 9 bases spanning the gap. CDR1 and CDR2 (germline): MNHNY, SVGAGI (reference sequence). The CDR3 contains 11 residues. The CDR3 region has the DNA TGTGCCAGCGTAAGTGGCGATACGCAGTATTTT. Translated: CASVSGDTQYF.

The rearrangement links TRBV19 to TRBJ2-3; 7 nucleotides match TRBD1. V was pared by 3 bases and J by 4 bases, with 1 base of the junction left unmatched. CDR1 and CDR2 from the germline V gene are LNHDA and SQIVND (reference sequence). The CDR3 length is 13 residues. The CDR3 DNA is TGTGCCAGTAGTATGCAGGGGGCAGATACGCAGTATTTT. This gives the protein CASSMQGADTQYF.

The V gene is TRBV7-7, the J gene TRBJ2-2; 9 nucleotides agree with TRBD2. Unmatched junction bases numbered 4, after V lost 5 bases and J lost 6 bases. The CDR3 totals 14 residues. The germline CDR1 and CDR2 sequences are SSHAT and FNYEAQ (reference sequence). The CDR3 loop reads CASSVQRGAGELFF. In nucleotides, the CDR3 is TGTGCCAGCAGCGTTCAGCGGGGGGCCGGGGAGCTGTTTTTT.

The chain links TRBV30 to TRBJ2-7, with 7 bases aligning to TRBD1. The germline V gene has CDR1 GTSNPN and CDR2 SVGIG (reference sequence). This CDR3 spans 12 amino acids. The junction had 6 bases not matched to a gene; V was cut back by 7 bases and J by 3 bases. CDR3 residues: CALGQSDYEQYF. CDR3 bases: TGTGCCTTGGGACAGTCAGACTACGAGCAGTACTTC.

A single count supports this clone. The CDR3 sequence: CASSRRGQGYSGNTIYF. CDR3 bases: TGCGCCAGCAGTCGGAGGGGACAGGGGTACTCTGGAAACACCATATATTTT. The V gene is TRBV23-1, the J gene TRBJ1-3; 10 nucleotides line up with TRBD1. TRBV23-1 is an ORF, with its function uncertain. This CDR3 is 17 amino acids long. The ends lost 4 bases at V and 0 bases at J; junction bases unmatched: 6.

V gene TRBV7-6 combines with J gene TRBJ1-2; D is unresolved. Trimming pared 5 bases from V and 6 bases from J, leaving 13 bases between. The CDR3 length is 13 residues. The V gene's germline CDR1 is SGHVS and CDR2 FNYEAQ. The CDR3 coding sequence is TGTGCCAGCAGCCCGTCGGGGTTAGATGGCTACACCTTC. Translation: CASSPSGLDGYTF.

The chain couples TRBV2 to TRBJ2-7, with D perhaps TRBD2 (5 bases). Trimming stripped 8 bases from V and 5 bases from J, with 16 bases between. The CDR3 has 13 amino acids. The germline CDR1 and CDR2 sequences are SNHLY and FYNNEI. The DNA of the CDR3 is TGTGCCAGCGTCCCGGGGTCGGCCAACGAGCAGTACTTC. Its protein is CASVPGSANEQYF.

The chain joins TRBV7-3 to TRBJ2-5; 9 nucleotides align to TRBD2. Germline V lookup: CDR1 SGHTA, CDR2 FQGTGA. This CDR3 has 15 residues. After removal of 5 bases from V and 1 base from J, the junction contained 5 bases not matched to a gene. In nucleotides, the CDR3 is TGTGCCAGCAGCAGCAGCGGGGGGTTCCAAGAGACCCAGTACTTC. Translating it yields CASSSSGGFQETQYF.

The V and J genes are TRBV11-1 and TRBJ2-1; 7 bases are shared with TRBD1. CDR3 length equals 15 residues. V shed 5 bases, J shed 7 bases, and the junction held 11 bases outside the gene matches. CDR1 and CDR2 from the germline V gene are SGHAT and FQDESV (reference sequence). Written as DNA, the CDR3 is TGTGCCAGCAGCCGAGAGTTTGGACAGGTAAATGAGCAGTTCTTC. Residues: CASSREFGQVNEQFF. Based on the CDR3 plus reference TRBV11-1 and TRBJ2-1, the full variable domain is EAEVAQSPRYKITEKSQAVAFWCDPISGHATLYWYRQILGQGPELLVQFQDESVVDDSQLPKDRFSAERLKGVDSTLKIQPAELGDSAMYLCASSREFGQVNEQFFGPGTRLTVL.

CDR3: CASSQTDAYEQYF. The CDR3 coding sequence is TGCGCCAGCAGCCAGACAGATGCCTACGAGCAGTACTTC. The V and J genes are TRBV4-1 and TRBJ2-7; the D gene is possibly TRBD1 (5 bases). The CDR3 totals 13 residues. Germline-derived CDR1 and CDR2 are MGHRA and YSYEKL. Trimming stripped 3 bases from V and 2 bases from J, with 8 bases between.

The chain uses TRBV7-2 and TRBJ1-4; D is perhaps TRBD1 (5 bases). The CDR3 loop spans 16 amino acids. Germline V gene data show CDR1 as SGHTA and CDR2 as FQGNSA. V dropped 5 bases and J dropped 1 base, with 14 bases sitting between them. CDR3 bases: TGTGCCAGCAGCCCCTCGCGGGGGAAAACTAATGAAAAACTGTTTTTT. This codes for CASSPSRGKTNEKLFF.

This clone occurred a few times. The V call is TRBV7-9, the J call TRBJ1-1; 9 bases match TRBD1. The length of the CDR3 is 17 residues. Germline V gene lookup returns CDR1 SEHNR and CDR2 FQNEAQ (reference sequence). Trimming cost V 5 bases and J 4 bases; bases outside gene matches: 14. CDR3 sequence reads: CASSTSPGQGWGTEAFF. CDR3 nucleotides: TGTGCCAGCAGCACTTCACCCGGACAGGGGTGGGGCACTGAAGCTTTCTTT.

V usage is TRBV5-1 and J usage is TRBJ1-6; maybe TRBD1 (6 bases). CDR1 is SGHRS, CDR2 YFSETQ, per germline. This CDR3 region has 16 residues. V was clipped by 4 bases and J by 7 bases, with 18 bases between them. CDR3 sequence: CASSLIPGTPNSPLHF. The CDR3 nucleotides are TGCGCCAGCAGCCTTATCCCCGGGACACCCAATTCACCCCTCCACTTT.

The rearrangement links TRBV5-1 to TRBJ1-1; D gene uncertain. V was cut by 2 bases and J by 1 base, with 9 bases left in between. From germline, CDR1 is SGHRS and CDR2 YFSETQ. The CDR3 totals 14 residues. CDR3 loop: CASSLLTGNTEAFF. The CDR3 DNA follows: TGCGCCAGCAGCTTACTAACCGGGAACACTGAAGCTTTCTTT.

The V call is TRBV3-1 (or the pseudogene TRBV3-2), the J call TRBJ2-7; possibly TRBD1 for D (6 bases). Germline assignment: CDR1 LGHDT and CDR2 YNNKEL (reference sequence). This CDR3 region has 15 residues. V lost 7 bases and J 3 bases, leaving 19 bases between the germline ends. CDR3 bases: TGTGCCAGCACGACGTGGGGGCTCGACAACTACGAGCAGTACTTC. This encodes CASTTWGLDNYEQYF.